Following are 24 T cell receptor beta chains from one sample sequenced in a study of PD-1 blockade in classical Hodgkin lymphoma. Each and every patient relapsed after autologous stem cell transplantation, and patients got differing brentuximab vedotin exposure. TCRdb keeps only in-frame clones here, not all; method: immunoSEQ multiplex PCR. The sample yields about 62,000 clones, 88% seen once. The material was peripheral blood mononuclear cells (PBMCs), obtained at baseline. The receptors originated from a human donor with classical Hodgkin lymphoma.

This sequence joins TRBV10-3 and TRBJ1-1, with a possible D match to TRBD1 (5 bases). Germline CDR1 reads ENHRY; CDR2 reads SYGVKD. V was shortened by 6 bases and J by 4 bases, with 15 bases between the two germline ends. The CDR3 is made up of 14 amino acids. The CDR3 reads CAIRERGRGTEAFF. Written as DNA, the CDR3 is TGTGCCATCAGAGAGAGGGGTCGTGGCACTGAAGCTTTCTTT.

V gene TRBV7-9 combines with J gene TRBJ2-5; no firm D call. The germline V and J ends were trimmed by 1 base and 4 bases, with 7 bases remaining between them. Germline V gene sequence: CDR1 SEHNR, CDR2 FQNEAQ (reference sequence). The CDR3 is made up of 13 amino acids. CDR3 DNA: TGTGCCAGCAGCTTAGTTCTGAGAGAGACCCAGTACTTC. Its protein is CASSLVLRETQYF.

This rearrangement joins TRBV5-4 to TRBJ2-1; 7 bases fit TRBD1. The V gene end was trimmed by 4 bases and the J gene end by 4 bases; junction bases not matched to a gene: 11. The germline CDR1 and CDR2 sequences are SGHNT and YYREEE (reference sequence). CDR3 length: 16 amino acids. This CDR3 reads CASSPRGGQLYNEQFF. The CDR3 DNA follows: TGTGCCAGCAGCCCGCGTGGGGGACAGCTATACAATGAGCAGTTCTTC.

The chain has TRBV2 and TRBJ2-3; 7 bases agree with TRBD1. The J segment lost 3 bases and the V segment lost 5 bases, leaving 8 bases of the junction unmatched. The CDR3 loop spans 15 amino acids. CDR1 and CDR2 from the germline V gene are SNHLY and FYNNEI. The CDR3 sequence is CASSSGQDETDTQYF. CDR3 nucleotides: TGTGCCAGCAGTAGCGGACAGGACGAGACAGATACGCAGTATTTT. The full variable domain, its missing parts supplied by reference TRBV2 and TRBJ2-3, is EPEVTQTPSHQVTQMGQEVILRCVPISNHLYFYWYRQILGQKVEFLVSFYNNEISEKSEIFDDQFSVERPDGSNFTLKIRSTKLEDSAMYFCASSSGQDETDTQYFGPGTRLTVL.

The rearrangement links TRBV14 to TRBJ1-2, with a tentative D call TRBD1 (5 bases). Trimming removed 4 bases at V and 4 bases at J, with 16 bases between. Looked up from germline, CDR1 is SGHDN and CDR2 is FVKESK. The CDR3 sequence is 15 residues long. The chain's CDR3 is CASSLTGTDRYGYTF. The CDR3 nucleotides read TGTGCCAGCAGCCTAACCGGGACGGACCGCTATGGCTACACCTTC.

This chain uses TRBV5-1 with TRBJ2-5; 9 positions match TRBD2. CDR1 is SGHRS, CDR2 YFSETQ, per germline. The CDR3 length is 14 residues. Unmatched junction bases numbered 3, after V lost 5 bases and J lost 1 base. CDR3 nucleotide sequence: TGCGCCAGCAGTTCGACTAGCGGCCAAGAGACCCAGTACTTC. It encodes CASSSTSGQETQYF.

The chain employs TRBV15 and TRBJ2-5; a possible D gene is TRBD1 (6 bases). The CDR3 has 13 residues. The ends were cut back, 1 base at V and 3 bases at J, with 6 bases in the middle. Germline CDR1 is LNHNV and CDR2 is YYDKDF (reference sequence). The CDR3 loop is CATSRAGEETQYF. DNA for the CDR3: TGTGCCACCAGCAGAGCAGGGGAAGAGACCCAGTACTTC. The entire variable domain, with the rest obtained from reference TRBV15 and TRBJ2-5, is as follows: DAMVIQNPRYQVTQFGKPVTLSCSQTLNHNVMYWYQQKSSQAPKLLFHYYDKDFNNEADTPDNFQSRRPNTSFCFLDIRSPGLGDTAMYLCATSRAGEETQYFGPGTRLLVL.

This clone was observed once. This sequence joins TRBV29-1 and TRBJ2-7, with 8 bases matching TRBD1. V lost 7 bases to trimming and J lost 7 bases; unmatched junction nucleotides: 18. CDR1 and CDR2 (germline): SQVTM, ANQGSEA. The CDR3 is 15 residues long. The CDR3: CSAEGLGTGPSEQYF. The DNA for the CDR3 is TGCAGCGCAGAAGGCCTCGGGACAGGACCATCGGAGCAGTACTTC.

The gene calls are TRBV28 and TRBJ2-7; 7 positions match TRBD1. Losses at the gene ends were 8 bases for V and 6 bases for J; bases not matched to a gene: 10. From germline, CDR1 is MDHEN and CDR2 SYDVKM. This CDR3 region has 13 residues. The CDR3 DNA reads TGTGCCAGCCAACCACAGGGGATGGGCGAGCAGTACTTC. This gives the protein CASQPQGMGEQYF.

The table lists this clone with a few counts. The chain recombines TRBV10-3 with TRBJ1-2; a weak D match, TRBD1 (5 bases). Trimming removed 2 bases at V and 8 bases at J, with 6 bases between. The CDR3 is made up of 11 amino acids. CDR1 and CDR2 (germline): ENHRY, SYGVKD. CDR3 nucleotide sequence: TGTGCCATCAGTGAGGGGACGGGCTACACCTTC. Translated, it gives CAISEGTGYTF.

CDR3: CASSLGVDEQFF. The CDR3 nucleotides read TGCGCCAGCAGCTTGGGGGTAGATGAGCAGTTCTTC. This sequence joins TRBV5-1 and TRBJ2-1, with D unclear. The CDR3 runs to 12 residues. Germline V gene lookup returns CDR1 SGHRS and CDR2 YFSETQ. V lost 0 bases, J lost 8 bases, and 6 bases lay in between.

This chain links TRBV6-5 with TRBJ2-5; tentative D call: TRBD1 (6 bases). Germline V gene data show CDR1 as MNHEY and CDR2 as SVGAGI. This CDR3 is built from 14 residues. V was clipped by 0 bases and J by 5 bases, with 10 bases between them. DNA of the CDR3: TGTGCCAGCAGTTACTCGAGGGGGTGGGAGACCCAGTACTTC. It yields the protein CASSYSRGWETQYF.

The CDR3 DNA reads TGTGCCAGCAGCTTGGTGTCGGGGGGCACAGATACGCAGTATTTT. Protein product: CASSLVSGGTDTQYF. This chain uses TRBV11-1 with TRBJ2-3; TRBD2 might be the D (6 bases). CDR1 and CDR2 from the germline V gene are SGHAT and FQDESV (reference sequence). The germline V and J ends were trimmed by 3 bases and 1 base, with 11 bases remaining between them. The CDR3 is 15 residues long.

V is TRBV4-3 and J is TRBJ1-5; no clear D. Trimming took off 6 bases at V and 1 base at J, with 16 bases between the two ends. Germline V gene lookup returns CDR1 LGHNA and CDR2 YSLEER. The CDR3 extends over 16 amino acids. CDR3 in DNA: TGCGCCAGCAGTCTCAATTGGGGTAACAGCAATCAGCCCCAGCATTTT. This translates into CASSLNWGNSNQPQHF.

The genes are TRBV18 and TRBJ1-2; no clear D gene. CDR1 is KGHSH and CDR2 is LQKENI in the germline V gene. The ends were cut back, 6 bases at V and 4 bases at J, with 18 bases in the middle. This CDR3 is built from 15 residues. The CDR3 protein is CASSFSVPGIYGYTF. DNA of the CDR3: TGTGCCAGCTCCTTCTCAGTCCCCGGAATCTATGGCTACACCTTC.

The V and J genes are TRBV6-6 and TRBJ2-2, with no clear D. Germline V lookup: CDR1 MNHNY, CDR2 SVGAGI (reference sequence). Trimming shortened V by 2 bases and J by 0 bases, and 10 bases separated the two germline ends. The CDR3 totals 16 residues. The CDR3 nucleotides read TGTGCCAGCAGTTACCCAGCCCGCGCGAACACCGGGGAGCTGTTTTTT. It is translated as CASSYPARANTGELFF.

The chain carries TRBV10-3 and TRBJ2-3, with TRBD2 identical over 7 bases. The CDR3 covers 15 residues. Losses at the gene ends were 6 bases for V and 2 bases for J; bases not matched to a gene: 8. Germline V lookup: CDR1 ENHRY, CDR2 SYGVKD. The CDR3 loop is CAIRGAGLNTDTQYF. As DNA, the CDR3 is TGTGCCATCAGGGGAGCGGGACTAAACACAGATACGCAGTATTTT.

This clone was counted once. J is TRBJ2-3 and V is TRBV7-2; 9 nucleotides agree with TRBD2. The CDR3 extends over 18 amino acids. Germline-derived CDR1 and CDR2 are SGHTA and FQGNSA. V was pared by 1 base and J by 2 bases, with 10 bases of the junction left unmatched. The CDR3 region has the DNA TGTGCCAGCAGCTTAGAGGCTAGCGGGGCGACTCTCACAGATACGCAGTATTTT. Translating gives CASSLEASGATLTDTQYF.

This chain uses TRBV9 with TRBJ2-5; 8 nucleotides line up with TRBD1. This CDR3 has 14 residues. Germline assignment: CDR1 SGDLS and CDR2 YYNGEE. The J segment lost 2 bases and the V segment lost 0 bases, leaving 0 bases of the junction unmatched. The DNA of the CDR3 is TGTGCCAGCAGCGTAGGGACAGGGCAAGAGACCCAGTACTTC. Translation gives CASSVGTGQETQYF.

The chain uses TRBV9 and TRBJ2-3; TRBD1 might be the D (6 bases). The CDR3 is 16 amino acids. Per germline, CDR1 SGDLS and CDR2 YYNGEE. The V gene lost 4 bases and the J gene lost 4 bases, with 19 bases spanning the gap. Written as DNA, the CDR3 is TGTGCCAGCAGCCCCAGGGGAGCAGTATTACCAGATACGCAGTATTTT. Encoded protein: CASSPRGAVLPDTQYF.

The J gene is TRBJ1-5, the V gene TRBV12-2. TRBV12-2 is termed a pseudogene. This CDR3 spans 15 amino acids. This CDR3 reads CASRWRGHRNQPQHF. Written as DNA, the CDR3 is TGTGCAAGTCGTTGGAGGGGACATCGCAATCAGCCCCAGCATTTT.

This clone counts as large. The CDR3 loop reads CATSIGQAEAFF. CDR3 nucleotide sequence: TGTGCCACCAGCATAGGACAGGCTGAAGCTTTCTTT. The chain couples TRBV15 to TRBJ1-1; 7 nucleotides match TRBD1. The CDR3 totals 12 residues. Germline V gene lookup returns CDR1 LNHNV and CDR2 YYDKDF (reference sequence). The trim removed 4 bases at V and 6 bases at J, leaving 2 bases unmatched. Full variable domain (rest looked up from reference TRBV15 and TRBJ1-1): DAMVIQNPRYQVTQFGKPVTLSCSQTLNHNVMYWYQQKSSQAPKLLFHYYDKDFNNEADTPDNFQSRRPNTSFCFLDIRSPGLGDTAMYLCATSIGQAEAFFGQGTRLTVV.

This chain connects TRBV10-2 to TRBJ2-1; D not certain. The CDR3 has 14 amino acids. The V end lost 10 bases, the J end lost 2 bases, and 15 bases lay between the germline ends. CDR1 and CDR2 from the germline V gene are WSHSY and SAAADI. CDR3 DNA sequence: TGCGCCACCGTAATAGGACGGACCTACAATGAGCAGTTCTTC. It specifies CATVIGRTYNEQFF.

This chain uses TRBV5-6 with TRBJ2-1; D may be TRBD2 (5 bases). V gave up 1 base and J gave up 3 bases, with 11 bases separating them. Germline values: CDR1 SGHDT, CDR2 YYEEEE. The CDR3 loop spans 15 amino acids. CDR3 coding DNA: TGTGCCAGCAGCTTGACGGGGTATGGCTACAATGAGCAGTTCTTC. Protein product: CASSLTGYGYNEQFF.